This TCR beta chain stems from a study of CD8 T cells in ankylosing spondylitis. Overall study results and limits: Ankylosing spondylitis blood appeared to carry a characteristic TCR beta motif of seven to nine highly homologous variants. As for the disease-linked clones, they showed a CD8+ phenotype and occurred at relatively low frequencies in peripheral blood.

CDR1 is SGHAT and CDR2 is FQNNGV in the germline V gene. Trimming cost V 4 bases and J 4 bases, with 17 bases left between them. The CDR3 consists of 16 residues. From the 5' RACE reads, TCRdb called clonotypes with MiXCR, one entry per CDR3 protein. The table has roughly 470,000 distinct CDR3 sequences, roughly 26% seen once; the top ten hold 0.89%. This clonotype appeared a few times. Its antigen is unidentified. Sequenced: blood, either unsorted or a sorted T cell fraction (not recorded which). V is TRBV11-2 and J is TRBJ1-3; D unclear. This TCR was sampled from a male donor with ankylosing spondylitis. CDR3 DNA: TGTGCCAGCAGCTCAACCCAGGAGACACCCGGAAACACCATATATTTT. It yields the protein CASSSTQETPGNTIYF.